The 30 T cell receptor beta chains below all came from one sample that was sequenced in a study of cytomegalovirus exposure and HLA in healthy donors. A multiplex PCR was run with 60 Vbeta primers and 13 Jbeta primers. TCRdb's copy holds only in-frame clones and misses some; the assay was immunoSEQ multiplex PCR. The sample includes tens of thousands of clones, around 76% of them seen just once. Sequenced: PBMCs. All receptors derive from a man younger than 45 in good health and CMV-seronegative.

The V call is TRBV4-1, the J call TRBJ1-2, with 8 bases that match TRBD1. Germline CDR1 is MGHRA and CDR2 is YSYEKL. V gave up 0 bases and J gave up 6 bases; unmatched junction bases: 3. CDR3 length: 14 residues. The CDR3 DNA is TGCGCCAGCAGCCAAGATCGGACAGGGAATGGCTACACCTTC. Amino acid sequence: CASSQDRTGNGYTF.

The chain links TRBV7-9 to TRBJ1-2; 8 bases agree with TRBD1. CDR1 and CDR2 (germline): SEHNR, FQNEAQ (reference sequence). The ends lost 4 bases at V and 4 bases at J; junction bases unmatched: 5. CDR3 length equals 14 residues. The CDR3 region is CASSSQGAGYGYTF. CDR3 DNA: TGTGCCAGCAGCTCGCAGGGGGCCGGCTATGGCTACACCTTC. Filled out from reference TRBV7-9 and TRBJ1-2, the complete variable domain reads DTGVSQNPRHKITKRGQNVTFRCDPISEHNRLYWYRQTLGQGPEFLTYFQNEAQLEKSRLLSDRFSAERPKGSFSTLEIQRTEQGDSAMYLCASSSQGAGYGYTFGSGTRLTVV.

This clone occurred a few times. The chain links TRBV27 to TRBJ1-1, with TRBD1 matching 7 bases. V lost 6 bases, J lost 3 bases, and 7 bases stayed unmatched. CDR1 MNHEY and CDR2 SMNVEV come from the germline V gene (reference sequence). CDR3 length: 14 amino acids. As DNA, the CDR3 is TGTGCCAGCAGCAGCGGACAGGTGCACACTGAAGCTTTCTTT. Its translation: CASSSGQVHTEAFF.

This clone was recorded a few times. CDR3 residues: CASSLGGGADTEAFF. DNA of the CDR3: TGTGCCAGCAGCTTAGGGGGGGGAGCTGACACTGAAGCTTTCTTT. The rearrangement joins TRBV7-9 to TRBJ1-1; a weak D match, TRBD1 (5 bases). From germline, CDR1 is SEHNR and CDR2 FQNEAQ (reference sequence). Trimming took off 1 base at V and 3 bases at J, with 12 bases between the two ends. The CDR3 covers 15 residues.

V is TRBV6-5 and J is TRBJ1-1; 9 bases agree with TRBD1. V was pared by 8 bases and J by 5 bases, with 9 bases of the junction left unmatched. Germline CDR1 is MNHEY and CDR2 is SVGAGI. CDR3 size: 14 residues. The CDR3 reads CASRTGDRRTEAFF. CDR3 sequence (DNA): TGTGCCAGCCGGACAGGGGATAGACGTACTGAAGCTTTCTTT.

The V gene is TRBV10-3, the J gene TRBJ2-1; the match to TRBD1 covers 10 bases. Germline V lookup: CDR1 ENHRY, CDR2 SYGVKD. V shed 10 bases and J 7 bases; nucleotides not matched to a gene: 4. This CDR3 is 12 amino acids long. The CDR3 protein is CATGQGVNEQFF. The CDR3 DNA is TGTGCCACCGGACAGGGGGTAAATGAGCAGTTCTTC.

The rearrangement links TRBV28 to TRBJ1-3, with TRBD1 as a possible D gene (6 bases). The germline CDR1 and CDR2 sequences are MDHEN and SYDVKM. CDR3 size: 16 residues. The V gene lost 6 bases and the J gene lost 2 bases, with 17 bases spanning the gap. The CDR3 region has the DNA TGTGCCAGCAGCTCACTACAGGGAACTGCTGGAAACACCATATATTTT. Translating gives CASSSLQGTAGNTIYF.

The chain couples TRBV4-2 to TRBJ2-1, with 7 bases aligning to TRBD2. Germline V lookup: CDR1 LGHNA, CDR2 YNFKEQ. With V trimmed by 2 bases and J by 2 bases, 0 bases remained unmatched. The CDR3 consists of 14 residues. The CDR3 sequence: CASSQTSAYNEQFF. The CDR3 DNA reads as TGTGCCAGCAGCCAAACTAGCGCCTACAATGAGCAGTTCTTC.

The chain uses TRBV7-9 and TRBJ2-7, with TRBD2 matching 7 bases. With 5 bases clipped from V and 7 bases from J, the junction kept 5 bases outside the gene matches. This CDR3 has 12 residues. CDR1 is SEHNR and CDR2 is FQNEAQ in the germline V gene (reference sequence). This chain's CDR3 is CASSPPGGEQYV. Written as DNA, the CDR3 is TGTGCCAGCAGCCCTCCGGGGGGTGAGCAGTACGTC.

This rearrangement joins TRBV18 to TRBJ1-1, with D possibly matching TRBD1 (6 bases). V was trimmed by 4 bases and J by 1 base, leaving 10 bases between them. CDR1 and CDR2 (germline): KGHSH, LQKENI. The CDR3 runs 14 residues. CDR3 coding DNA: TGTGCCAGCTCACGAGAACAGGGGAACACTGAAGCTTTCTTT. Its protein product is CASSREQGNTEAFF. Drawing the rest from reference TRBV18 and TRBJ1-1, the complete variable domain is NAGVMQNPRHLVRRRGQEARLRCSPMKGHSHVYWYRQLPEEGLKFMVYLQKENIIDESGMPKERFSAEFPKEGPSILRIQQVVRGDSAAYFCASSREQGNTEAFFGQGTRLTVV.

The chain is built from TRBV15 and TRBJ2-1; 12 bases are shared with TRBD2. The V and J ends lost 1 base and 2 bases, in that order; junction bases with no gene match: 12. Germline V gives CDR1 LNHNV, CDR2 YYDKDF (reference sequence). CDR3 length equals 20 residues. The CDR3 DNA is TGTGCCACCAGCAGAGGGACTAGCGGGACCCCCCAGGAACCCTACAATGAGCAGTTCTTC. Encoded protein: CATSRGTSGTPQEPYNEQFF.

This rearrangement joins TRBV28 to TRBJ2-2, with 7 bases matching TRBD2. Trimming removed 4 bases from V and 6 bases from J; junction bases left unmatched: 14. Looked up from germline, CDR1 is MDHEN and CDR2 is SYDVKM. The CDR3 is 17 residues long. The CDR3 nucleotides are TGTGCCAGCAGTTGGATCCGGGACTATCATCTTCCCGGGGAGCTGTTTTTT. It yields the protein CASSWIRDYHLPGELFF. The full variable domain, in which reference TRBV28 and TRBJ2-2 provide the parts outside the CDR3, is DVKVTQSSRYLVKRTGEKVFLECVQDMDHENMFWYRQDPGLGLRLIYFSYDVKMKEKGDIPEGYSVSREKKERFSLILESASTNQTSMYLCASSWIRDYHLPGELFFGEGSRLTVL.

This clone was seen a few times. The rearrangement links TRBV4-3 to TRBJ1-2; D not certain. The CDR3 has 13 amino acids. Trimming pared 1 base from V and 3 bases from J, leaving 6 bases between. CDR1 is LGHNA, CDR2 YSLEER, per germline. The DNA for the CDR3 is TGCGCCAGCAGCCAAGCGTCGGACTATGGCTACACCTTC. This translates into CASSQASDYGYTF.

The genes are TRBV7-8 and TRBJ2-1, with 9 nucleotides matching TRBD1. J gave up 0 bases and V 5 bases, and 5 bases lay outside the gene matches. The germline V gene encodes CDR1 SGHVS and CDR2 FQNEAQ. This CDR3 is built from 16 residues. The CDR3 here is CASSIGQGSSYNEQFF. The CDR3 coding sequence is TGTGCCAGCAGCATCGGACAGGGGAGCTCCTACAATGAGCAGTTCTTC.

J is TRBJ1-1 and V is TRBV29-1; D perhaps matches TRBD1 (6 bases). The CDR3 runs to 12 residues. V was trimmed by 7 bases and J by 1 base, leaving 10 bases between them. Germline CDR1 is SQVTM and CDR2 is ANQGSEA. The CDR3 nucleotides are TGCAGCGGGGGACATTCGAACACTGAAGCTTTCTTT. Amino acids: CSGGHSNTEAFF.

This chain links TRBV20-1 with TRBJ1-1; the D is unclear. The germline V gene encodes CDR1 DFQATT and CDR2 SNEGSKA (reference sequence). Trimming left V 0 bases short and J 8 bases short, with 7 bases between. This CDR3 contains 11 residues. CDR3 residues: CSAREEREAFF. The DNA of the CDR3 is TGCAGTGCTAGAGAAGAGCGAGAAGCTTTCTTT.

V is TRBV11-2 and J is TRBJ1-4, with 7 bases identical to TRBD1. The CDR3 spans 15 residues. The V gene end was trimmed by 4 bases and the J gene end by 0 bases; junction bases not matched to a gene: 2. In germline, CDR1 is SGHAT, CDR2 FQNNGV. The DNA for the CDR3 is TGTGCCAGCAGCTCGACAGGGACAACTAATGAAAAACTGTTTTTT. It yields the protein CASSSTGTTNEKLFF.

This clone was picked up one time. This chain connects TRBV18 to TRBJ1-2; 10 bases fit TRBD1. The CDR3 is 16 amino acids. V gave up 3 bases and J gave up 3 bases; unmatched junction bases: 7. Germline V gene lookup returns CDR1 KGHSH and CDR2 LQKENI. Here the CDR3 reads CASSPGTGVSDYGYTF. CDR3 coding DNA: TGTGCCAGCTCACCGGGGACAGGGGTCTCCGACTATGGCTACACCTTC.

The chain links TRBV6-1 to TRBJ1-6, with D unresolved. V was shortened by 0 bases and J by 0 bases, with 6 bases between the two germline ends. Germline CDR1 reads MNHNS; CDR2 reads SASEGT. This CDR3 has 16 residues. The DNA of the CDR3 is TGTGCCAGCAGTGAAGCGCGGCGCTCCTATAATTCACCCCTCCACTTT. Encoded protein: CASSEARRSYNSPLHF.

This clone came up once. The chain joins TRBV9 to TRBJ2-3; possibly TRBD2 for D (5 bases). V shed 0 bases and J shed 4 bases, with 9 bases lying between them. Germline V gene data show CDR1 as SGDLS and CDR2 as YYNGEE. The CDR3 is 14 amino acids. This chain's CDR3 is CASSVGGLADTQYF. The CDR3 coding sequence is TGTGCCAGCAGCGTAGGAGGGTTGGCAGATACGCAGTATTTT.

J is TRBJ1-1 and V is TRBV9, with D unclear. The CDR3 has 14 residues. The V gene lost 6 bases and the J gene lost 8 bases, with 20 bases spanning the gap. Looked up from germline, CDR1 is SGDLS and CDR2 is YYNGEE. The DNA of the CDR3 is TGTGCCAGCACTCCTCGAAGGGAGGGTCTCGAAGCTTTCTTT. Amino acid sequence: CASTPRREGLEAFF.

In its sample, this clone was seen once. The chain recombines TRBV27 with TRBJ1-1; 10 bases match TRBD1. CDR1 and CDR2 from the germline V gene are MNHEY and SMNVEV (reference sequence). CDR3 size: 14 residues. Unmatched junction bases numbered 8, after V lost 4 bases and J lost 9 bases. This chain's CDR3 is CASSSRDRGFQAFF. CDR3 nucleotides: TGTGCCAGCAGTTCCCGGGACAGGGGCTTTCAAGCTTTCTTT.

This clone was picked up a small number of times. The chain uses TRBV6-1 and TRBJ1-4, with 7 nucleotides matching TRBD1. The CDR3 covers 14 residues. Trimming took 6 bases from V and 6 from J; bases not matched to a gene: 7. Per germline, CDR1 MNHNS and CDR2 SASEGT. The CDR3, as DNA: TGTGCCAGCAGGGAGGACAGGCTTTATGAAAAACTGTTTTTT. This translates into CASREDRLYEKLFF.

The chain employs TRBV7-7 and TRBJ2-7, with 12 bases matching TRBD1. This CDR3 comprises 15 residues. J gave up 2 bases and V 6 bases, and 5 bases lay outside the gene matches. In germline, CDR1 is SSHAT, CDR2 FNYEAQ (reference sequence). The CDR3 is CASRTGTGGPYEQYF. The CDR3 DNA reads TGTGCCAGCAGGACCGGGACAGGGGGCCCCTACGAGCAGTACTTC.

This chain links TRBV4-3 with TRBJ2-5; tentatively, D is TRBD2 (5 bases). V lost 0 bases to trimming and J lost 1 base, with 15 bases between them. The CDR3 sequence is 17 residues long. Germline assignment: CDR1 LGHNA and CDR2 YSLEER. CDR3 sequence reads: CASSQEGGLLGQETQYF. The CDR3 DNA reads TGCGCCAGCAGCCAAGAGGGCGGGCTCCTGGGCCAAGAGACCCAGTACTTC.

This sequence joins TRBV19 and TRBJ2-4, with D possibly matching TRBD2 (6 bases). Germline V gives CDR1 LNHDA, CDR2 SQIVND (reference sequence). The CDR3 loop spans 16 amino acids. Deletions cut 0 bases from V and 0 bases from J, with 9 bases between. The CDR3 coding sequence is TGTGCCAGTAGTATAGAGGGGACTCTAGCCAAAAACATTCAGTACTTC. This encodes CASSIEGTLAKNIQYF.

This clone was counted only a few times. The rearrangement uses TRBV4-2 and TRBJ1-5, with 7 nucleotides matching TRBD1. With 3 bases clipped from V and 7 bases from J, the junction kept 9 bases outside the gene matches. In germline, CDR1 is LGHNA, CDR2 YNFKEQ. The CDR3 has 15 residues. CDR3: CASSQDTTGAQPQHF. CDR3 nucleotides: TGTGCCAGCAGCCAGGACACCACAGGGGCCCAGCCCCAGCATTTT.

The rearrangement joins TRBV29-1 to TRBJ2-3, with 14 positions matching TRBD2. Germline CDR1 and CDR2: SQVTM and ANQGSEA. Losses at the gene ends were 7 bases for V and 5 bases for J; bases not matched to a gene: 2. The CDR3 runs to 13 residues. DNA of the CDR3: TGCAGCGCCGGACTAGCGGGGGGAGATACGCAGTATTTT. The encoded protein is CSAGLAGGDTQYF.

The table lists this clone with a count of one. This chain links TRBV9 with TRBJ2-5; D unclear. V was pared by 0 bases and J by 0 bases, with 6 bases between. Per germline, CDR1 SGDLS and CDR2 YYNGEE. The CDR3 contains 14 residues. DNA of the CDR3: TGTGCCAGCAGCGTAGATGGAGACCAAGAGACCCAGTACTTC. Its protein is CASSVDGDQETQYF.

This clone was found a few times. The chain uses TRBV6-1 and TRBJ1-2; 8 bases match TRBD1. The V gene's germline CDR1 is MNHNS and CDR2 SASEGT. V lost 7 bases and J lost 8; bases outside the gene matches: 6. The CDR3 runs 12 residues. The CDR3 is CASNQGANGYTF. The CDR3 DNA reads as TGTGCCAGCAACCAGGGGGCCAACGGCTACACCTTC.